A single sample gave rise to the 32 T cell receptor beta chains below, sequenced in a study of shared clonotypes between healthy human individuals (dated by TCRdb to 2018 to 2021). Library creation used the immunoSEQ multiplex PCR assay. TCRdb took over this immuneACCESS table, retaining in-frame rearrangements with V and J assigned. Such tables are incomplete; in checked studies, under half of the missing clones stem from an unresolved V gene, and the remainder is unexplained. The sample table records about 610,000 clones; 97% of these occur just once. The ten biggest clones cover approximately 0.057% of the sample. The source material was naive CD4+ T cells sorted from blood. The label giving this sample's cell subset or site can be read as: CD45RA+ positively selected. These receptors were obtained from a woman aged 25 to 39 in good health.

The J gene is TRBJ2-1, the V gene TRBV6-1; TRBD2 matches 10 bases. V was clipped by 2 bases and J by 7 bases; unmatched bases: 5. Germline CDR1 MNHNS, CDR2 SASEGT. The CDR3 runs 15 residues. Here the CDR3 reads CASSEMEREGNEQFF. DNA for the CDR3: TGTGCCAGCAGTGAAATGGAGCGGGAGGGTAATGAGCAGTTCTTC.

Details on this clone: Additional DNA sequences in this sample encode the identical CDR3. V is TRBV29-1 and J is TRBJ1-1; D is perhaps TRBD1 (5 bases). Trimming cost V 6 bases and J 5 bases, with 13 bases left between them. This CDR3 has 12 residues. Germline CDR1 is SQVTM and CDR2 is ANQGSEA. The CDR3 spells CSVATGGTEAFF. CDR3 DNA sequence: TGCAGCGTGGCGACGGGGGGAACTGAAGCTTTCTTT. The variable domain in full, with the rest retrieved from reference TRBV29-1 and TRBJ1-1, is SAVISQKPSRDICQRGTSLTIQCQVDSQVTMMFWYRQQPGQSLTLIATANQGSEATYESGFVIDKFPISRPNLTFSTLTVSNMSPEDSSIYLCSVATGGTEAFFGQGTRLTVV.

The V and J genes are TRBV10-3 and TRBJ2-7, with 8 bases lining up with TRBD1. The CDR3 consists of 13 residues. Germline assignment: CDR1 ENHRY and CDR2 SYGVKD. V was pared by 11 bases and J by 4 bases, with 10 bases of the junction left unmatched. CDR3 coding DNA: TGTGCCTCCTCTGGGCAGGGGGCTTACGAGCAGTACTTC. Translated: CASSGQGAYEQYF.

This chain connects TRBV6-6 to TRBJ1-1; D is undetermined. Germline CDR1 is MNHNY and CDR2 is SVGAGI (reference sequence). This CDR3 spans 12 amino acids. V lost 6 bases to trimming and J lost 14 bases, with 19 bases between them. This chain's CDR3 is CASSYSPLGGFF. The DNA for the CDR3 is TGTGCCAGCAGCTATAGTCCCCTTGGAGGATTCTTT.

The V call is TRBV15, the J call TRBJ2-5, with a tentative D call TRBD1 (5 bases). V lost 0 bases to trimming and J lost 5 bases, with 7 bases between them. The germline V gene has CDR1 LNHNV and CDR2 YYDKDF (reference sequence). The CDR3 extends over 13 amino acids. The CDR3 spells CATSRDRAETQYF. DNA for the CDR3: TGTGCCACCAGCAGAGACAGGGCGGAGACCCAGTACTTC.

The chain is built from TRBV5-1 and TRBJ2-3; no clear D. CDR1 is SGHRS, CDR2 YFSETQ, per germline. The CDR3 has 15 residues. V was trimmed by 3 bases and J by 0 bases, leaving 11 bases between them. CDR3 protein: CASSWSSASTDTQYF. The CDR3 region has the DNA TGCGCCAGCAGCTGGAGCTCGGCTAGCACAGATACGCAGTATTTT.

This chain uses TRBV10-2 with TRBJ1-1; D remains unclear. This CDR3 spans 12 amino acids. Germline V lookup: CDR1 WSHSY, CDR2 SAAADI. V was pared by 3 bases and J by 6 bases, with 8 bases between. Written as DNA, the CDR3 is TGCGCCAGCAGTGACGCGCCCCCTGAAGCTTTCTTT. This codes for CASSDAPPEAFF.

The V gene is TRBV7-2, the J gene TRBJ2-1; weak D call: TRBD2 (6 bases). Germline loops: CDR1 SGHTA, CDR2 FQGNSA. Trimming cost V 4 bases and J 14 bases, with 18 bases left between them. This CDR3 comprises 13 residues. The CDR3 DNA reads as TGTGCCAGCAGCTCGACTTTGACTAGTAGAAAGTTCTTC. It yields the protein CASSSTLTSRKFF. The whole variable domain, remainder taken from reference TRBV7-2 and TRBJ2-1, is GAGVSQSPSNKVTEKGKDVELRCDPISGHTALYWYRQSLGQGLEFLIYFQGNSAPDKSGLPSDRFSAERTGGSVSTLTIQRTQQEDSAVYLCASSSTLTSRKFFGPGTRLTVL.

V and J are TRBV30 and TRBJ1-4; TRBD1 might be the D (6 bases). The V and J ends lost 8 bases and 5 bases respectively, with 18 bases between them. The V gene's germline CDR1 is GTSNPN and CDR2 SVGIG (reference sequence). There are 14 residues in the CDR3. CDR3 sequence (DNA): TGTGCCGGACGTCGGGGAGGACAGAATGAAAAACTGTTTTTT. It codes for CAGRRGGQNEKLFF.

This clone was detected only once. The chain joins TRBV5-1 to TRBJ1-1; D ambiguous. The CDR3 has 15 amino acids. V lost 2 bases, J lost 0 bases, and 11 bases lay in between. CDR1 and CDR2 from the germline V gene are SGHRS and YFSETQ. The DNA for the CDR3 is TGCGCCAGCAGCTTTGTCGACTCCGTGAACACTGAAGCTTTCTTT. This codes for CASSFVDSVNTEAFF.

This chain uses TRBV19 with TRBJ2-1; unclear D gene. V lost 9 bases to trimming and J lost 7 bases, with 19 bases between them. CDR3 length: 14 amino acids. Germline CDR1 reads LNHDA; CDR2 reads SQIVND (reference sequence). CDR3 nucleotide sequence: TGTGCCAGCACCCGGTCGAAAGGGAAAAATGAGCAGTTCTTC. Translated, it gives CASTRSKGKNEQFF.

The chain combines TRBV7-8 with TRBJ2-5; TRBD1 aligns across 11 bases. The CDR3 length is 15 residues. The J segment lost 4 bases and the V segment lost 4 bases, leaving 5 bases of the junction unmatched. CDR1 is SGHVS and CDR2 is FQNEAQ in the germline V gene. The chain's CDR3 is CASSSRTGGRETQYF. The CDR3, as DNA: TGTGCCAGCAGCTCCCGGACAGGGGGCAGAGAGACCCAGTACTTC.

This chain links TRBV28 with TRBJ1-2; D possibly corresponds to TRBD1 (6 bases). Deletions cut 6 bases from V and 0 bases from J, with 11 bases between. The length of the CDR3 is 14 residues. Per the germline V gene, CDR1 is MDHEN and CDR2 is SYDVKM. DNA of the CDR3: TGTGCCAGCAGGTCGACAGGCGCTAACTATGGCTACACCTTC. The encoded protein is CASRSTGANYGYTF.

V and J are TRBV11-2 and TRBJ2-7; D remains unclear. This CDR3 spans 14 amino acids. Trimming took off 1 base at V and 3 bases at J, with 10 bases between the two ends. Germline V gene lookup returns CDR1 SGHAT and CDR2 FQNNGV. The CDR3 region is CASSLALRIYEQYF. In DNA, the CDR3 is TGTGCCAGCAGCTTAGCTCTCAGGATCTACGAGCAGTACTTC.

Comments on this clone: The same CDR3 can be traced to other DNA sequences in this sample. The chain is built from TRBV7-9 and TRBJ2-5, with TRBD1 identical over 7 bases. Looked up from germline, CDR1 is SEHNR and CDR2 is FQNEAQ (reference sequence). The trim removed 3 bases at V and 4 bases at J, leaving 2 bases unmatched. The CDR3 is made up of 13 amino acids. The DNA for the CDR3 is TGTGCCAGCAGCTTCCGACAGGGAGAGACCCAGTACTTC. Translated: CASSFRQGETQYF.

The chain carries TRBV2 and TRBJ1-2; D unclear. The germline V gene encodes CDR1 SNHLY and CDR2 FYNNEI. The V end lost 4 bases, the J end lost 6 bases, and 9 bases lay between the germline ends. The CDR3 is 12 amino acids. The CDR3 region is CASSVWKDGYTF. DNA for the CDR3: TGTGCCAGCAGTGTTTGGAAGGATGGCTACACCTTC.

The chain combines TRBV11-3 with TRBJ2-2; no clear D. Trimming took 3 bases from V and 6 from J, leaving 5 bases between them. The CDR3 extends over 12 amino acids. Germline-derived CDR1 and CDR2 are SGHNT and YENEEA. In DNA, the CDR3 is TGTGCCAGCAGCTTGATCCCCGGGGAGCTGTTTTTT. Protein: CASSLIPGELFF. The whole variable domain, filled in from reference TRBV11-3 and TRBJ2-2, reads EAGVVQSPRYKIIEKKQPVAFWCNPISGHNTLYWYLQNLGQGPELLIRYENEEAVDDSQLPKDRFSAERLKGVDSTLKIQPAELGDSAVYLCASSLIPGELFFGEGSRLTVL.

As regards this clone: This CDR3 is also generated by other DNA sequences in the sample. V usage is TRBV28 and J usage is TRBJ2-7; D uncertain. The CDR3 runs 11 residues. CDR1 is MDHEN, CDR2 SYDVKM, per germline. The ends were cut back, 2 bases at V and 2 bases at J, with 1 base in the middle. The DNA of the CDR3 is TGTGCCAGCAGTTTAGCCTACGAGCAGTACTTC. Translated, it gives CASSLAYEQYF.

This rearrangement joins TRBV5-5 to TRBJ2-7, with D possibly being TRBD2 (5 bases). The CDR3 extends over 17 amino acids. Germline V lookup: CDR1 SGHKS, CDR2 YYEKEE (reference sequence). V was pared by 4 bases and J by 0 bases, with 20 bases between. The CDR3 reads CASSRKPTYGSSYEQYF. The CDR3 nucleotides read TGTGCCAGCAGCCGAAAGCCCACCTATGGGAGCTCCTACGAGCAGTACTTC.

This chain uses TRBV9 with TRBJ2-5, with D uncertain. CDR3 length: 16 residues. Germline assignment: CDR1 SGDLS and CDR2 YYNGEE. Trimming stripped 0 bases from V and 1 base from J, with 13 bases between. Here the CDR3 reads CASSVGHVQFQETQYF. CDR3 coding DNA: TGTGCCAGCAGCGTAGGGCACGTTCAGTTCCAAGAGACCCAGTACTTC.

This chain uses TRBV2 with TRBJ2-7, with unresolved D. The ends were cut back, 4 bases at V and 6 bases at J, with 19 bases in the middle. The CDR3 runs to 15 residues. CDR1 is SNHLY and CDR2 is FYNNEI in the germline V gene. The CDR3 protein is CASSGPWTKRGEQYF. In DNA form, the CDR3 reads TGTGCCAGCAGTGGGCCCTGGACGAAACGAGGCGAGCAGTACTTC. The whole variable domain, remainder taken from reference TRBV2 and TRBJ2-7, is EPEVTQTPSHQVTQMGQEVILRCVPISNHLYFYWYRQILGQKVEFLVSFYNNEISEKSEIFDDQFSVERPDGSNFTLKIRSTKLEDSAMYFCASSGPWTKRGEQYFGPGTRLTVT.

The chain is built from TRBV10-3 and TRBJ2-1; 7 bases map to TRBD1. Germline assignment: CDR1 ENHRY and CDR2 SYGVKD. V lost 3 bases, J lost 3 bases, and 5 bases stayed unmatched. The CDR3 has 15 residues. The CDR3 loop is CAISDSGTDYNEQFF. Written as DNA, the CDR3 is TGTGCCATCAGTGACTCCGGGACAGACTACAATGAGCAGTTCTTC.

V gene TRBV7-6 combines with J gene TRBJ2-2; no clear D. The CDR3 runs to 16 residues. Trimming stripped 5 bases from V and 4 bases from J, with 17 bases between. Germline V gene sequence: CDR1 SGHVS, CDR2 FNYEAQ. The CDR3 nucleotides are TGTGCCAGCAGCATAAACCCCGCAGGAGCCACCGGGGAGCTGTTTTTT. The encoded protein is CASSINPAGATGELFF.

This clone has more than one count but fewer than ten. In DNA form, the CDR3 reads TGCAGTGCTAGCTCGGAGTCCGAGCAGTACTTC. It codes for CSASSESEQYF. The rearrangement uses TRBV20-1 and TRBJ2-7; no reliable D call. Germline loops: CDR1 DFQATT, CDR2 SNEGSKA (reference sequence). Trimming took 3 bases from V and 6 from J, leaving 9 bases between them. The CDR3 is 11 amino acids.

V usage is TRBV6-1 and J usage is TRBJ2-5, with 7 bases lining up with TRBD1. Germline V gene data show CDR1 as MNHNS and CDR2 as SASEGT. The CDR3 runs to 12 residues. Trimming removed 9 bases from V and 5 bases from J; junction bases left unmatched: 6. CDR3 sequence (DNA): TGTGCCAGTGGACAGGTCCATGAGACCCAGTACTTC. It translates to CASGQVHETQYF.

The J gene is TRBJ2-5, the V gene TRBV19, with D perhaps TRBD1 (6 bases). The V gene's germline CDR1 is LNHDA and CDR2 SQIVND (reference sequence). This CDR3 contains 15 residues. Trimming shortened V by 4 bases and J by 5 bases, and 17 bases separated the two germline ends. The DNA for the CDR3 is TGTGCCAGTAGTAAAGTCAGGGGCCGAGGGGAGACCCAGTACTTC. It encodes CASSKVRGRGETQYF.

This clone showed up just once. The chain carries TRBV5-8 and TRBJ1-5; perhaps TRBD1 as D (5 bases). This CDR3 is built from 16 residues. The germline CDR1 and CDR2 sequences are SGHTS and YDEGEE. V lost 1 base to trimming and J lost 3 bases, with 14 bases between them. CDR3 region: CASSLLGAVFNQPQHF. CDR3 DNA: TGTGCCAGCAGCTTGCTTGGGGCAGTCTTCAATCAGCCCCAGCATTTT.

This chain links TRBV9 with TRBJ2-2, with a weak D call TRBD1 (5 bases). Trimming shortened V by 2 bases and J by 6 bases, and 14 bases separated the two germline ends. The CDR3 extends over 15 amino acids. Per germline, CDR1 SGDLS and CDR2 YYNGEE. CDR3 in DNA: TGTGCCAGCAGCGTTTTCGGAGAAGGGGCCGGGGAGCTGTTTTTT. Its protein is CASSVFGEGAGELFF.

V usage is TRBV7-9 and J usage is TRBJ2-5; 15 bases match TRBD2. V shed 7 bases, J shed 5 bases, and the junction held 11 bases outside the gene matches. The germline V gene encodes CDR1 SEHNR and CDR2 FQNEAQ (reference sequence). The CDR3 length is 17 residues. DNA of the CDR3: TGTGCCAGCAACATACAGGGACTAGCGGGAGGCCTGGAGACCCAGTACTTC. Protein: CASNIQGLAGGLETQYF.

The rearrangement links TRBV5-1 to TRBJ1-1; 11 bases are a match to TRBD1. CDR1 and CDR2 from the germline V gene are SGHRS and YFSETQ. The CDR3 loop spans 13 amino acids. The V gene end was trimmed by 4 bases and the J gene end by 9 bases; junction bases not matched to a gene: 5. In DNA form, the CDR3 reads TGCGCCAGCAGCACTGGACAGGGGGCGAAAGCTTTCTTT. Translation: CASSTGQGAKAFF.

This chain links TRBV30 with TRBJ2-2, with D uncertain. The V end was cut by 1 base, the J end by 0 bases, with 9 bases between. CDR3 length equals 15 residues. Germline lookup yields CDR1 GTSNPN and CDR2 SVGIG (reference sequence). The CDR3 reads CAWSAHRTNTGELFF. CDR3 in DNA: TGTGCCTGGAGTGCCCATAGAACGAACACCGGGGAGCTGTTTTTT.

The J gene is TRBJ1-5, the V gene TRBV5-1, with D perhaps TRBD1 (5 bases). Germline-derived CDR1 and CDR2 are SGHRS and YFSETQ. V lost 4 bases and J 0 bases, leaving 11 bases between the germline ends. CDR3 length: 15 amino acids. For the CDR3, the DNA is TGCGCCAGCAGCCGTGGGGGGGATAGCAATCAGCCCCAGCATTTT. This encodes CASSRGGDSNQPQHF.